The sequence of this T cell receptor beta chain was determined in a study of blood T cell repertoires in COVID-19. Profiled with immunoSEQ multiplex PCR; TCRdb holds only in-frame clones, not every one. The sample records a few hundred thousand clones, approximately 85% being singletons. Enrollees, roughly 18 to 89 years old, lived in about two dozen US areas. Categorization into cohorts depended on clinical history that participants reported. Each recovered donor of Cohort 3 presented with two negative PCRs, clearance, or symptom resolution. This clonotype was obtained from a woman aged 25 to 39 who had recovered from COVID-19. The source material was PBMCs or T cells enriched from blood (not recorded which).

CDR3 sequence reads: CASSKAGRRKRIQYF. In DNA form, the CDR3 reads TGTGCCAGCAGCAAAGCGGGTAGGAGAAAGCGTATTCAGTACTTC. This rearrangement joins TRBV21-1 to TRBJ2-4; TRBD2 is taken as the D call from the table, unchecked against the DNA. TRBV21-1 is a recognized pseudogene. The CDR3 is 15 residues long.